This TCR beta chain derives from a study of blood T cell repertoires in COVID-19. Across the study: Researchers got acute and convalescent COVID-19 samples from the United States, Italy and Spain. The cDNA or gDNA used as material had been derived from T cells, B-cell-depleted T cells, or PBMCs.

Trimming took off 1 base at V and 0 bases at J, with 9 bases between the two ends. CDR1 is SGHAT, CDR2 FQNNGV, per germline. The CDR3 is made up of 15 amino acids. Per the study methods: Estimated nucleated cell counts came from reference gene primer amplification. Generated by immunoSEQ multiplex PCR, the TCRdb table keeps only in-frame clones and is missing some. V and J calls and clone size are copied from that table; D and trimming were computed from the DNA. The sample lists hundreds of thousands of clones; around 91% were seen once. This TCR came from a woman younger than 35 who had recovered from COVID-19. The chain combines TRBV11-2 with TRBJ1-1; D remains ambiguous. Material: peripheral blood. CDR3: CASSLGLALNTEAFF. In DNA, the CDR3 is TGTGCCAGCAGCTTAGGACTGGCCCTGAACACTGAAGCTTTCTTT.